This T cell receptor beta chain is drawn from a study of OX40 agonist ivuxolimab in advanced cancers. Trimming removed 2 bases from V and 2 bases from J, with 13 bases in between. From germline, CDR1 is SGHNT and CDR2 YYREEE (reference sequence). The CDR3 has 15 amino acids. Only in-frame clones appear in the TCRdb table, and some are missing; sequencing was by immunoSEQ multiplex PCR. The sample holds tens of thousands of clones; approximately 80% are singletons and the top ten take 2% to 3%. The receptor was isolated from an adult with an advanced solid tumor such as melanoma, head and neck, liver or kidney cancer. The chain joins TRBV5-4 to TRBJ2-5; the D is unclear. The sample consisted of CD4+ or CD8+ T cells sorted from blood, taken in a trial of the OX40 agonist ivuxolimab. CDR3 nucleotide sequence: TGTGCCAGCAGCTTTGGGCCGCCCGGTCAAGAGACCCAGTACTTC. Translating it yields CASSFGPPGQETQYF.